A selection of T cell receptor beta chains follows, all from one sample in a study of blood T cell repertoires in COVID-19. Data came from immunoSEQ multiplex PCR; TCRdb stores just in-frame clones and leaves some out. The table lists approximately 100,000 clones, approximately 80% of them singletons. The sequenced sample consisted of peripheral blood. These receptors all stem from a human donor in a cohort sampled during active COVID-19. Each CDR3 is given with its conserved first and last residue. The D gene is left open where the match is weak. The listing skips clone size in some rows; elsewhere it reads once, few, many or a size class.

TRBJ2-1,-,TRBV10-3,-,CAISESGQTNNEQFF,TGTGCCATCAGTGAGTCGGGACAAACTAACAATGAGCAGTTCTTC
TRBJ1-6,-,TRBV6-5,TRBD1,CASLRGTSYNSPLHF,TGTGCCAGCCTCAGGGGGACTTCCTATAATTCACCCCTCCACTTT
TRBJ2-1,-,TRBV7-9,-,CASSLGEVAYNEQFF,TGTGCCAGCAGCCTCGGTGAGGTGGCCTACAATGAGCAGTTCTTC
TRBJ2-3,-,TRBV11-3,TRBD2,CASSSGLAGGNTQYF,TGTGCCAGCAGCTCCGGACTAGCGGGAGGGAATACGCAGTATTTT
TRBJ1-5,-,TRBV4-2,-,CASSRNGDSNQPQHF,TGTGCCAGCAGCCGAAACGGGGATAGCAATCAGCCCCAGCATTTT
TRBJ2-2,-,TRBV7-9,TRBD1,CASRRQGLTNTGELFF,TGTGCCAGCAGAAGACAGGGGCTAACGAACACCGGGGAGCTGTTTTTT
TRBJ2-7,-,TRBV18,-,CASSPAAGRNTEQYF,TGTGCCAGCTCTCCGGCCGCAGGGAGGAATACAGAGCAGTACTTC
TRBJ2-7,-,TRBV18,-,CASSPNSYEQYF,TGTGCCAGCTCACCAAACAGCTACGAGCAGTACTTC
TRBJ2-7,once,TRBV7-2,TRBD2,CASSRASGSYEQYF,TGTGCCAGCAGTCGTGCTAGCGGGTCCTACGAGCAGTACTTC
TRBJ2-3,-,TRBV27,TRBD2,CASGGAGGTDTQYF,TGTGCCAGCGGGGGGGCGGGGGGAACAGATACGCAGTATTTT
TRBJ2-2,-,TRBV9,TRBD2,CASSGGLADTGELFF,TGTGCCAGCAGCGGGGGACTAGCGGACACCGGGGAGCTGTTTTTT
TRBJ1-4,-,TRBV7-8,TRBD1,CASSSRDREEAEKLFF,TGTGCCAGCAGCTCTAGGGACAGGGAGGAGGCTGAAAAACTGTTTTTT
TRBJ1-4,-,TRBV27,-,CASSRIGGREKLFF,TGTGCCAGCAGTCGGATAGGAGGGCGCGAAAAACTGTTTTTT
TRBJ1-2,-,TRBV27,-,CASGILRTDYNYGYTF,TGTGCCAGCGGGATATTAAGGACAGATTATAACTATGGCTACACCTTC
TRBJ2-1,-,TRBV27,TRBD2,CASSLLAGPNGEQFF,TGTGCCAGCAGTCTTCTAGCGGGGCCCAACGGTGAGCAGTTCTTC
TRBJ2-3,-,TRBV7-9,-,CASSLARGHTDTQYF,TGTGCCAGCAGCTTAGCAAGGGGCCACACAGATACGCAGTATTTT
TRBJ1-4,-,TRBV25-1,-,CASSMPGVSQEKLFF,TGTGCCAGCAGTATGCCAGGGGTTTCACAGGAAAAACTGTTTTTT
TRBJ1-2,-,TRBV12-3/TRBV12-4,-,CASSGGRYGYTF,TGTGCCAGCAGTGGGGGGAGGTATGGCTACACCTTC
TRBJ1-5,few,TRBV19,-,CASSIGAGSLGQPQHF,TGTGCCAGTAGTATAGGAGCCGGGAGTCTGGGTCAGCCCCAGCATTTT
TRBJ2-5,once,TRBV5-1,TRBD2,CASSPAGGPEETQYF,TGCGCCAGCAGCCCAGCGGGGGGGCCTGAAGAGACCCAGTACTTC
TRBJ1-1,few,TRBV29-1,-,CSVEQGRLAEAFF,TGCAGCGTTGAACAGGGGCGTCTTGCTGAAGCTTTCTTT
TRBJ2-3,-,TRBV27,-,CASSFWRGPGIDTQYF,TGTGCCAGCAGTTTCTGGCGGGGGCCCGGTATTGATACGCAGTATTTT
TRBJ1-6,once,TRBV6-5,-,CASSRRVSYNSPLHF,TGTGCCAGCAGCCGCCGGGTTTCCTATAATTCACCCCTCCACTTT
TRBJ1-3,-,TRBV5-8,TRBD1,CASSSGQGFGNTIYF,TGTGCCAGCAGCTCCGGACAGGGTTTCGGAAACACCATATATTTT
TRBJ1-2,few,TRBV10-2,-,CASSESLGHGYTF,TGCGCCAGCAGTGAGTCGTTGGGGCATGGCTACACCTTC
TRBJ2-7,-,TRBV5-5,-,CASSAGLAESYEQYF,TGTGCCAGCAGCGCCGGACTGGCCGAGAGCTACGAGCAGTACTTC
TRBJ1-5,few,TRBV7-9,-,CASSLVPEGSPQHF,TGTGCCAGCAGCTTAGTCCCGGAGGGGTCGCCCCAGCATTTT
TRBJ1-2,-,TRBV9,-,CASSPGGGSNYGYTF,TGTGCCAGCAGCCCGGGAGGGGGGTCCAACTATGGCTACACCTTC
TRBJ1-3,-,TRBV7-2,TRBD1,CASSASQGASGNTIYF,TGTGCCAGCAGCGCCTCACAGGGGGCATCTGGAAACACCATATATTTT
TRBJ2-3,-,TRBV2,-,CASSGPGTGNTQYF,TGTGCCAGCAGTGGGCCTGGCACGGGAAATACGCAGTATTTT
TRBJ2-7,-,TRBV14,-,CASSPSGTGLYEQYF,TGTGCCAGCAGCCCCTCGGGTACAGGGCTCTACGAGCAGTACTTC
TRBJ2-3,-,TRBV15,-,CATSRDISTGDTQYF,TGTGCCACCAGCAGAGATATAAGCACGGGGGATACGCAGTATTTT
TRBJ2-7,-,TRBV5-1,TRBD1,CASGRTGGTYEQYF,TGCGCCAGTGGGCGGACAGGGGGCACGTACGAGCAGTACTTC
TRBJ2-1,-,TRBV5-1,TRBD2,CASSSLAGGINEQFF,TGCGCCAGCAGCTCCTTAGCGGGGGGAATTAATGAGCAGTTCTTC
TRBJ2-5,-,TRBV2,TRBD2,CANGLAGGPGTQYF,TGTGCCAACGGACTAGCGGGGGGTCCCGGGACCCAGTACTTC
TRBJ1-4,-,TRBV5-4,TRBD1,CASSPGTGNEKLFF,TGTGCCAGCAGCCCCGGGACAGGCAATGAAAAACTGTTTTTT
TRBJ1-6,-,TRBV12-1,-,CASSFLGVRNSPLHF,TGTGCCAGCAGCTTCCTCGGGGTTCGGAATTCACCCCTCCACTTT
TRBJ1-1,-,TRBV5-6,TRBD1,CASSPITGGWDTEAFF,TGTGCCAGCAGCCCAATTACAGGGGGGTGGGACACTGAAGCTTTCTTT
TRBJ2-1,few,TRBV20-1,TRBD1,CSAWDRMQFF,TGCAGTGCGTGGGACAGAATGCAGTTCTTC
TRBJ2-3,-,TRBV2,TRBD2,CASSVTSGEEHTDTQYF,TGTGCCAGCAGTGTTACTAGCGGGGAAGAACACACAGATACGCAGTATTTT
TRBJ1-2,-,TRBV29-1,-,CSVELDVRRTLF,TGCAGCGTTGAATTAGACGTCAGACGGACTCTCTTC
TRBJ2-1,-,TRBV7-9,TRBD1,CASSYSGTGFYNEQFF,TGTGCCAGCAGCTACTCCGGGACAGGGTTCTACAATGAGCAGTTCTTC
TRBJ1-1,-,TRBV11-3,-,CASSLGQRTEAFF,TGTGCCAGCAGCCTTGGACAGCGCACTGAAGCTTTCTTT
TRBJ2-1,-,TRBV13,TRBD1,CASSLVTGGKGNEQFF,TGTGCCAGCAGCTTAGTAACAGGGGGGAAGGGCAATGAGCAGTTCTTC
TRBJ2-2,-,TRBV5-4,-,CASSLAVQNTGELFF,TGTGCCAGCAGCTTGGCCGTACAGAACACCGGGGAGCTGTTTTTT
TRBJ2-7,-,TRBV18,-,CASSPVGFETYEQYF,TGTGCCAGCTCACCGGTCGGGTTTGAAACCTACGAGCAGTACTTC
TRBJ2-3,-,TRBV6-1,-,CASSEAAGAGDTQYF,TGTGCCAGCAGTGAAGCGGCGGGGGCGGGAGATACGCAGTATTTT
TRBJ1-1,-,TRBV4-2,TRBD1,CASSQPTGVAEAFF,TGTGCCAGCAGCCAACCGACAGGGGTCGCTGAAGCTTTCTTT
TRBJ2-2,-,TRBV7-3,TRBD1,CASSAGTANTGELFF,TGTGCCAGCAGCGCAGGGACAGCAAACACCGGGGAGCTGTTTTTT